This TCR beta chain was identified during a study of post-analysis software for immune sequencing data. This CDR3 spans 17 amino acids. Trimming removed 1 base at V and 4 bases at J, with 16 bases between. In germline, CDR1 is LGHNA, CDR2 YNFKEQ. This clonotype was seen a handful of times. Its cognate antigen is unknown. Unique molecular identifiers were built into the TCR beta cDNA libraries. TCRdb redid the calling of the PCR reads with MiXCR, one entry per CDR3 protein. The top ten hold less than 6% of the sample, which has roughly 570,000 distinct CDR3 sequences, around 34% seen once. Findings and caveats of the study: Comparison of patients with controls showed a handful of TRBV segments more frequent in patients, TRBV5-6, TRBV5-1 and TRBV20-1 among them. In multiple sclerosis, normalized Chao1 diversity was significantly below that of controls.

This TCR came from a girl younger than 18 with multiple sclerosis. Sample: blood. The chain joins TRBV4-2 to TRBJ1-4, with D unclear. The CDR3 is CASSQGSSGTVNEKLFF. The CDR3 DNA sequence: TGTGCCAGCAGCCAAGGTTCGTCCGGCACAGTTAATGAAAAACTGTTTTTT.